Included here is one T cell receptor beta chain sequence, with context. This entry is derived from a study of blood T cell repertoires in COVID-19. Study context: The samples span acute and convalescent COVID-19 from the United States, Italy and Spain.

Original analysis: From reference gene primer amplification, estimates of nucleated cell counts were derived. TCRdb's copy holds only in-frame clones and misses some; the assay was immunoSEQ multiplex PCR. V and J calls and clone size come straight from that table; D and trimming were deduced from the DNA. In the table there are nearly 40,000 clones, over 75% of which are singletons. Material for sequencing was peripheral blood. This receptor was taken from a woman in her sixties or seventies with acute or convalescent COVID-19.

For the CDR3, the DNA is TGTGCCAGCAGCTTAGAGAGCGGACAGAATAATTCACCCCTCCACTTT. Translated: CASSLESGQNNSPLHF. The chain has TRBV7-6 and TRBJ1-6; D might be TRBD1 (6 bases). Germline CDR1 SGHVS, CDR2 FNYEAQ. Trimming cost V 1 base and J 5 bases, with 12 bases left between them. This CDR3 has 16 amino acids.